The 20 T cell receptor beta chains given below trace back to one sample, sequenced in a study of blood T cells in healthy people across ages. Then a second PCR, running about 6 to 12 cycles, was carried out with a sample-barcoded 5' primer and a J-beta primer mix. TCRdb used MiXCR to reprocess the 5' RACE reads, holding one entry per CDR3 protein. The table records some 290,000 distinct CDR3 sequences, 25% to 30% of them present only once. Material for sequencing was blood. The receptors come from a woman in her sixties or seventies in good health.

This clonotype was observed a few times. This rearrangement joins TRBV7-2 to TRBJ1-1; no firm D call. Germline CDR1 and CDR2: SGHTA and FQGNSA. The V gene lost 5 bases and the J gene lost 1 base, with 14 bases spanning the gap. The CDR3 runs to 15 residues. CDR3: CASSRITPRNTEAFF. The CDR3, as DNA: TGTGCCAGCAGCCGAATAACTCCCCGGAACACTGAAGCTTTCTTT.

This rearrangement joins TRBV18 to TRBJ2-2; D unresolved. Germline CDR1 KGHSH, CDR2 LQKENI. Trimming shortened V by 5 bases and J by 4 bases, and 8 bases separated the two germline ends. The CDR3 spans 13 residues. The CDR3 DNA follows: TGTGCCAGCTCAGAAATGGGCACCGGGGAGCTGTTTTTT. As protein: CASSEMGTGELFF. Filled out from reference TRBV18 and TRBJ2-2, the complete variable domain reads NAGVMQNPRHLVRRRGQEARLRCSPMKGHSHVYWYRQLPEEGLKFMVYLQKENIIDESGMPKERFSAEFPKEGPSILRIQQVVRGDSAAYFCASSEMGTGELFFGEGSRLTVL.

The V and J genes are TRBV7-3 and TRBJ2-3, with 9 bases fitting TRBD2. This CDR3 region has 16 residues. Germline CDR1 SGHTA, CDR2 FQGTGA. The trim removed 4 bases at V and 3 bases at J, leaving 8 bases unmatched. The CDR3, as DNA: TGTGCCAGCAGCTCGGCGGGGGGGCGGAATACAGATACGCAGTATTTT. Translated: CASSSAGGRNTDTQYF.

The rearrangement links TRBV5-1 to TRBJ1-1; D uncertain. Germline CDR1 SGHRS, CDR2 YFSETQ. V was cut by 0 bases and J by 10 bases, with 19 bases left in between. CDR3 size: 15 residues. The CDR3 region is CASSLALDHIGSAFF. CDR3 coding DNA: TGCGCCAGCAGCTTGGCCTTAGACCACATAGGTTCAGCTTTCTTT.

This chain uses TRBV7-8 with TRBJ2-7; 8 bases map to TRBD1. V lost 0 bases and J lost 5; bases outside the gene matches: 12. Germline CDR1 SGHVS, CDR2 FQNEAQ. CDR3 size: 17 residues. CDR3 in DNA: TGTGCCAGCAGCTTAGCTCCGCGTGCGGGACAGGTACACGAGCAGTACTTC. It encodes CASSLAPRAGQVHEQYF.

The rearrangement links TRBV5-1 to TRBJ2-4, with TRBD1 identical over 9 bases. V lost 0 bases and J lost 2; bases outside the gene matches: 12. CDR3 length: 19 amino acids. In germline, CDR1 is SGHRS, CDR2 YFSETQ. The CDR3 DNA reads as TGCGCCAGCAGCTTGGTGCACAGGGGGCCAGATTCGACCAAAAACATTCAGTACTTC. This encodes CASSLVHRGPDSTKNIQYF.

CDR3 residues: CASSRSTGTYNEQFF. The CDR3 DNA sequence: TGTGCCAGCAGCCGATCGACAGGGACCTACAATGAGCAGTTCTTC. This chain uses TRBV11-2 with TRBJ2-1; 7 nucleotides line up with TRBD1. Germline assignment: CDR1 SGHAT and CDR2 FQNNGV. The V gene end was trimmed by 5 bases and the J gene end by 2 bases; junction bases not matched to a gene: 6. This CDR3 has 15 residues.

J is TRBJ2-1 and V is TRBV2; TRBD2 matches 11 bases. The V gene's germline CDR1 is SNHLY and CDR2 FYNNEI. This CDR3 has 17 residues. J gave up 8 bases and V 5 bases, and 14 bases lay outside the gene matches. This CDR3 reads CASSLSLSGRASYEQFF. In DNA, the CDR3 is TGTGCCAGCAGTCTATCACTTAGCGGGAGGGCCTCTTATGAGCAGTTCTTC.

The chain has TRBV12-3 or TRBV12-4 and TRBJ2-1, with 12 bases that match TRBD2. Trimming removed 7 bases from V and 4 bases from J; junction bases left unmatched: 5. CDR3 length: 15 amino acids. The DNA for the CDR3 is TGTGCCAGCAATATAGGGACTAGCGGGTACAATGAGCAGTTCTTC. Its protein product is CASNIGTSGYNEQFF.

The rearrangement uses TRBV27 and TRBJ2-1; 12 bases match TRBD2. Gene TRBJ2-5 matches the end of the DNA better, so the J call may be wrong. Germline CDR1 reads MNHEY; CDR2 reads SMNVEV (reference sequence). The CDR3 spans 15 residues. Written as DNA, the CDR3 is TGTGCCAGCAGTTTCCGGGGACTAGCGGGTTCGGCCCAGTACTTC. Amino acids: CASSFRGLAGSAQYF.

The gene calls are TRBV20-1 and TRBJ2-5; D possibly corresponds to TRBD2 (8 bases). The DNA end favors TRBJ2-1, so the J call may be wrong. Germline CDR1 DFQATT, CDR2 SNEGSKA (reference sequence). The CDR3 spans 13 residues. CDR3 region: CSVAGQTYNEQFF. In DNA, the CDR3 is TGCAGCGTAGCGGGACAGACTTACAATGAGCAGTTCTTC.

This clonotype was counted only a few times. V gene TRBV10-1 combines with J gene TRBJ2-1; 9 nucleotides match TRBD2. In germline, CDR1 is WNHNN, CDR2 SYGVQD (reference sequence). Trimming at V came to 3 bases and at J to 1 base, leaving 4 bases not matched to a gene. CDR3 length: 16 amino acids. The CDR3 spells CASSDYAGGSYNEQFF. The CDR3 bases are TGCGCCAGCAGTGATTATGCGGGAGGGTCCTACAATGAGCAGTTCTTC.

J is TRBJ2-1 and V is TRBV7-2; D might be TRBD2 (6 bases). This CDR3 contains 13 residues. Germline V gene lookup returns CDR1 SGHTA and CDR2 FQGNSA. V shed 7 bases and J shed 3 bases, with 10 bases lying between them. The CDR3 DNA sequence: TGTGCCAGCAAACTAGCTATCTACAATGAGCAGTTCTTC. Residues: CASKLAIYNEQFF.

A few counts support this clonotype. The V gene is TRBV20-1, the J gene TRBJ2-5, with D perhaps matching TRBD1 or TRBD2 (5 bases each). The CDR3 extends over 13 amino acids. Trimming took 6 bases from V and 4 from J, leaving 15 bases between them. Germline CDR1 is DFQATT and CDR2 is SNEGSKA (reference sequence). CDR3 region: CSAPKGLAETQYF. For the CDR3, the DNA is TGCAGTGCCCCGAAGGGGCTAGCAGAGACCCAGTACTTC.

This clonotype was recorded only once. The CDR3 DNA reads TGTGCCAGCAGCTCGACGGCGGGAATGAGACGGCCCCAGCATTTT. This sequence encodes CASSSTAGMRRPQHF. The rearrangement links TRBV12-3 or TRBV12-4 to TRBJ1-5; D remains unclear. V was clipped by 6 bases and J by 9 bases, with 21 bases between them. The CDR3 spans 15 residues.

This chain uses TRBV4-2 with TRBJ2-1; D unclear. The CDR3 has 16 residues. Trimming shortened V by 0 bases and J by 4 bases, and 13 bases separated the two germline ends. Germline loops: CDR1 LGHNA, CDR2 YNFKEQ. The CDR3 spells CASSQDLISVYNEQFF. CDR3 DNA sequence: TGTGCCAGCAGCCAAGATTTGATTAGTGTGTACAATGAGCAGTTCTTC.

This clonotype was recorded only once. The CDR3, as DNA: TGTGCCAGCAGCGGAAAACAGGGAACTGTCTACGAGCAGTACTTC. Translated, it gives CASSGKQGTVYEQYF. This chain joins TRBV11-2 and TRBJ2-1, with a weak D call TRBD1 (6 bases). The DNA matches TRBJ2-7 better at its end, which makes the J call doubtful. The CDR3 length is 15 residues. Germline CDR1 and CDR2: SGHAT and FQNNGV.

J is TRBJ2-6 and V is TRBV28; D possibly corresponds to TRBD2 (5 bases). CDR3 length: 15 amino acids. Trimming cost V 6 bases and J 3 bases, with 12 bases left between them. CDR1 is MDHEN and CDR2 is SYDVKM in the germline V gene. Here the CDR3 reads CASSPLGSGANVLTF. As DNA, the CDR3 is TGTGCCAGCAGCCCTTTGGGGAGTGGGGCCAACGTCCTGACTTTC.

The chain combines TRBV29-1 with TRBJ2-3, with TRBD1 matching 10 bases. Trimming at V came to 8 bases and at J to 3 bases, leaving 8 bases not matched to a gene. This CDR3 region has 14 residues. Germline V gene lookup returns CDR1 SQVTM and CDR2 ANQGSEA. The CDR3 bases are TGCAGCACCTCCCGGGACAGGGGAACAGATACGCAGTATTTT. Amino acid sequence: CSTSRDRGTDTQYF.

This clonotype showed up many times. CDR3 sequence: CASSESSGRGFEQFF. DNA of the CDR3: TGTGCCAGCAGTGAATCGAGCGGGAGGGGTTTTGAGCAGTTCTTC. The rearrangement links TRBV6-4 to TRBJ2-1, with 10 nucleotides matching TRBD2. The V segment lost 3 bases and the J segment 9 bases; nucleotides outside the gene matches: 8. The CDR3 consists of 15 residues. CDR1 is MRHNA, CDR2 SNTAGT, per germline.